The T cell receptor beta chain described here comes from a study of post-analysis software for immune sequencing data. Study findings and constraints: Samples from one preparation batch, clustered by F measure, grouped strongly together. Patients had higher frequencies than controls of roughly 5 TRBV segments, including TRBV5-6, TRBV5-1 and TRBV20-1. Among multiple sclerosis patients, normalized Chao1 diversity was significantly below that of controls.

This CDR3 region has 15 residues. The J segment lost 4 bases and the V segment lost 6 bases, leaving 10 bases of the junction unmatched. Per germline, CDR1 DFQATT and CDR2 SNEGSKA (reference sequence). Unique molecular identifiers were carried by the TCR beta cDNA libraries. The T cell input of about 0.95 to 11 million gave about 500,000 cDNA molecules. TCRdb called the PCR reads again in MiXCR, with one record for every CDR3 protein. The sample lists approximately 660,000 distinct CDR3 sequences; roughly three fifths were seen once. Turning to this clonotype: Antigen unknown.

The rearrangement joins TRBV20-1 to TRBJ2-3, with 10 bases matching TRBD2. The sequenced sample was blood. This sequence was found in a girl aged 2-10 years with multiple sclerosis. The CDR3 reads CSARATSGRADTQYF. The CDR3 DNA is TGCAGTGCCCGAGCGACGAGCGGGAGGGCAGATACGCAGTATTTT.